This TCR beta chain comes out of a study of shared clonotypes between healthy human individuals. Overall study results and limits: The study found about 5% of naive CD4 clonotypes shared across a few donors. Generation probability values for non-shared clonotypes were lower than those for clonotypes shared by all four donors.

Every contributor of samples was a Caucasian grown-up residing in Nashville, Tennessee. The V and J ends lost 0 bases and 5 bases, in that order; junction bases with no gene match: 6. The CDR3 has 15 amino acids. Per the germline V gene, CDR1 is SGHRS and CDR2 is YFSETQ. Authors' methods: Junction-only immunoSEQ data arrived without quality scores, meaning filtering differed. Assay used: immunoSEQ multiplex PCR; TCRdb lists only in-frame clones, some missing. That table is the source of V, J and clone size, and D and trimming were worked out from the DNA. The table records some 200,000 clones, roughly 93% of them present only once. Comments on this clone: No antigen is known for it.

Sequencing was carried out using naive CD4+ T cells sorted from blood. The subset here: CD45RA+ positively selected. The chain links TRBV5-1 to TRBJ2-7; TRBD1 agrees at 9 bases. The source of this sequence is a woman younger than 45 in good health. In DNA form, the CDR3 reads TGCGCCAGCAGCTTGGAGGGGACAGGGTGGAACGAGCAGTACTTC. Protein sequence: CASSLEGTGWNEQYF.